This T cell receptor beta chain was sequenced in a study of blood T cell repertoires in COVID-19. Across the study: PBMCs, B-cell-depleted T cells, or T cells provided the cDNA or gDNA that made up the material.

Assay used: immunoSEQ multiplex PCR; TCRdb lists only in-frame clones, some missing. The repertoire holds about 150,000 clones, with nearly 80% as singletons. The sequenced sample consisted of peripheral blood. This sequence was found in an elderly woman with acute or convalescent COVID-19.

CDR3 nucleotides: TGCGCCAGCAGCTTGTTGGAGACAGGGGCATCACCCCTCCACTTT. Translated, it gives CASSLLETGASPLHF. The chain employs TRBV5-1 and TRBJ1-6; TRBD1 agrees at 8 bases. Germline V gene sequence: CDR1 SGHRS, CDR2 YFSETQ. V lost 1 base to trimming and J lost 10 bases; unmatched junction nucleotides: 7. This CDR3 spans 15 amino acids.